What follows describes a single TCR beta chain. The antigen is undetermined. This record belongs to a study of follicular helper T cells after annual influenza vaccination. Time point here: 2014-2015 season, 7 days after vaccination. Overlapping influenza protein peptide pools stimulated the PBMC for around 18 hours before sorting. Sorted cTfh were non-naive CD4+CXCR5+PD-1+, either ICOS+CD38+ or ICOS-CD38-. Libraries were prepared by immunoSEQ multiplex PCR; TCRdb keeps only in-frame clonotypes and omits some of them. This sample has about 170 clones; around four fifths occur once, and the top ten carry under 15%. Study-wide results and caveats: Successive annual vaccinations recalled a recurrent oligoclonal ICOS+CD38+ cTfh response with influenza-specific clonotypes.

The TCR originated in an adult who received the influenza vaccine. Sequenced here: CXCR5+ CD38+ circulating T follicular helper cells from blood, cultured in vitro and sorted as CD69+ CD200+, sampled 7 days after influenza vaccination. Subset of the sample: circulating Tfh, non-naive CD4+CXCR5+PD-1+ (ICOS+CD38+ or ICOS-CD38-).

The CDR3 spells CASSRTGTGNTEAFF. CDR3 sequence (DNA): TGCGCCAGCAGTCGTACCGGGACAGGTAACACTGAAGCTTTCTTT. The chain carries TRBV5-1 and TRBJ1-1, with 8 bases identical to TRBD1. Germline V gene data show CDR1 as SGHRS and CDR2 as YFSETQ. Losses at the gene ends were 5 bases for V and 2 bases for J; bases not matched to a gene: 8. This CDR3 has 15 amino acids.